This T cell receptor beta chain was sequenced in a study of blood T cell repertoires in COVID-19. Assay used: immunoSEQ multiplex PCR; TCRdb lists only in-frame clones, some missing. The sample records about 210,000 clones, over 75% being singletons. This clonotype originated in a man aged 35 to 55 who had recovered from COVID-19. Sequencing was done on a sample of PBMCs or T cells enriched from blood (not recorded which).

The CDR3 DNA reads as TGCAGTGCTAGAGAGGCAACTAAAGCTTTCTTT. Amino acid sequence: CSAREATKAFF. This chain links TRBV20-1 with TRBJ1-1, with unresolved D. The CDR3 totals 11 residues. V lost 0 bases, J lost 9 bases, and 8 bases lay in between. Germline loops: CDR1 DFQATT, CDR2 SNEGSKA (reference sequence).